The present TCR beta chain was sequenced within a study of shared clonotypes between healthy human individuals. Whole-study findings and limits: Despite large depth, sorted-subset datasets appeared incompletely sequenced.

A remark on this clone: Antigen: not known.

Healthy HIV-negative adults with no recent acute infections or vaccinations were recruited as donors. Measured with immunoSEQ multiplex PCR; TCRdb has only the in-frame clones, and not every one. This sample yields some 2,000,000 clones, of which roughly 94% are seen a single time; roughly 0.13% belongs to the top ten. V was pared by 3 bases and J by 9 bases, with 18 bases between. Looked up from germline, CDR1 is SEHNR and CDR2 is FQNEAQ (reference sequence). This CDR3 comprises 15 residues. The genes are TRBV7-9 and TRBJ1-5; TRBD1 might be the D (5 bases). This receptor was taken from a man aged 18 to 30 in good health. Sequenced input: naive CD4+ T cells sorted from blood. Subset in this sample: CD45RA+ positively selected. The chain's CDR3 is CASSLGPFIEAPQHF. The CDR3 nucleotides read TGTGCCAGCAGCTTGGGGCCGTTCATCGAGGCGCCCCAGCATTTT.